This TCR beta chain was sequenced during a study of T cells in Graves' hyperthyroidism and ophthalmopathy. Clinical symptoms, serum thyroxine and TRAb, thyroid ultrasound and orbital computed tomography were used for the diagnoses. The germline CDR1 and CDR2 sequences are MGHDK and SYGVNS. Trimming cost V 1 base and J 3 bases; bases outside gene matches: 3. The CDR3 runs 15 residues. Amplification targeted TCR beta CDR3 regions from RNA transcripts. During a first-round RT-PCR of the TCR CDR3, the HTBI primer set was used. TCRdb re-called the multiplex PCR reads with MiXCR, one entry per CDR3 protein. Among around 400,000 distinct CDR3 sequences, 15% to 19% were seen once, and the ten largest hold roughly a quarter.

The V and J genes are TRBV25-1 and TRBJ1-2; 9 positions agree with TRBD1. Sequences were obtained from blood. The TCR was taken from a woman between 18 and 29 years old with Graves' hyperthyroidism that later progressed to Graves' ophthalmopathy. The CDR3 DNA sequence: TGTGCCAGCAGTGAATGGGGGACAGGGCACTATGGCTACACCTTC. The encoded protein is CASSEWGTGHYGYTF.